This T cell receptor beta chain was recovered during a study of beta chain features in type 1 diabetes. On the study more broadly: Patient and healthy donor groups were alike in age, gender and cell yields.

The CDR3 has 14 amino acids. J was trimmed by 10 bases and V by 7 bases; bases with no gene match: 5. Per germline, CDR1 MNHEY and CDR2 SVGAGI. The investigators reverse transcribed all of the isolated RNA, so they sequenced expressed TCRB transcripts. Libraries were prepared by immunoSEQ multiplex PCR; TCRdb keeps only in-frame clonotypes and omits some of them. In the table there are 300,000 to 350,000 clones, 13% to 15% of which are singletons. What was sequenced was central memory CD4+ T cells from blood. The chain is built from TRBV6-5 and TRBJ1-6; TRBD1 matches at 12 bases. This sequence was found in a man younger than 45 in good health. CDR3 sequence: CASTLGTGGSPLHF. CDR3 DNA: TGTGCCAGCACCCTGGGGACAGGGGGCTCACCCCTCCACTTT.